The 30 T cell receptor beta chains reported below all come from one sample, sequenced in a study of post-analysis software for immune sequencing data. Their target antigens are unknown. TCR beta libraries were prepared from cDNA with unique molecular identifiers. From the PCR reads, TCRdb called clonotypes with MiXCR, one entry per CDR3 protein. The data hold a few hundred thousand distinct CDR3 sequences, with 30% to 40% observed a single time. Study findings and constraints: TRBV5-6, TRBV5-1 and TRBV20-1 were among 4 or 5 TRBV segments more frequent in patients than controls.

The material sequenced was blood. Receptor source: a girl younger than 18 with multiple sclerosis.

Ten or more counts support this clonotype. V and J are TRBV9 and TRBJ2-1; no firm D call. Trimming pared 0 bases from V and 7 bases from J, leaving 5 bases between. Germline CDR1 is SGDLS and CDR2 is YYNGEE. The CDR3 contains 12 residues. This CDR3 is CASSVGANEQFF. The CDR3 DNA reads TGTGCCAGCAGCGTAGGGGCTAATGAGCAGTTCTTC. The full variable domain, completed using reference TRBV9 and TRBJ2-1, is DSGVTQTPKHLITATGQRVTLRCSPRSGDLSVYWYQQSLDQGLQFLIQYYNGEERAKGNILERFSAQQFPDLHSELNLSSLELGDSALYFCASSVGANEQFFGPGTRLTVL.

This clonotype was found a few times. This sequence joins TRBV2 and TRBJ2-1; TRBD2 aligns across 9 bases. The CDR3 has 16 amino acids. Germline V lookup: CDR1 SNHLY, CDR2 FYNNEI. V shed 3 bases and J 6 bases; nucleotides not matched to a gene: 9. CDR3 bases: TGTGCCAGCAGTGACCGGCGGGGGGGCCGGGGCAATGAGCAGTTCTTC. Translating it yields CASSDRRGGRGNEQFF.

The chain joins TRBV2 to TRBJ2-3; D uncertain. This CDR3 is 14 amino acids long. V was shortened by 6 bases and J by 2 bases, with 12 bases between the two germline ends. Germline V gene data show CDR1 as SNHLY and CDR2 as FYNNEI. The CDR3 DNA sequence: TGTGCCAGCAGAACCGACGGGCACACAGATACGCAGTATTTT. This codes for CASRTDGHTDTQYF.

The chain has TRBV4-1 and TRBJ2-3, with a possible D match to TRBD1 (5 bases). This CDR3 has 15 residues. V lost 5 bases to trimming and J lost 1 base, with 13 bases between them. The germline CDR1 and CDR2 sequences are MGHRA and YSYEKL. The CDR3 loop is CASSSRVVGTDTQYF. The CDR3, as DNA: TGCGCCAGCAGCTCCAGGGTGGTCGGCACAGATACGCAGTATTTT.

The chain recombines TRBV29-1 with TRBJ2-1, with unresolved D. The V end was cut by 2 bases, the J end by 4 bases, with 15 bases between. The CDR3 has 15 amino acids. Germline V gives CDR1 SQVTM, CDR2 ANQGSEA. In DNA, the CDR3 is TGCAGCGTTGAAATCCGTGTGGCTTTGTACAATGAGCAGTTCTTC. Translating it yields CSVEIRVALYNEQFF.

V usage is TRBV10-3 and J usage is TRBJ1-5; D might be TRBD1 (6 bases). Looked up from germline, CDR1 is ENHRY and CDR2 is SYGVKD. The CDR3 covers 15 residues. V dropped 2 bases and J dropped 3 bases, with 11 bases sitting between them. The chain's CDR3 is CAISEGQHNNQPQHF. The CDR3 DNA reads as TGTGCCATCAGTGAGGGACAGCACAACAATCAGCCCCAGCATTTT.

The chain combines TRBV5-6 with TRBJ1-1; D is perhaps TRBD1 (5 bases). V dropped 6 bases and J dropped 0 bases, with 12 bases sitting between them. Germline V gives CDR1 SGHDT, CDR2 YYEEEE. There are 14 residues in the CDR3. The CDR3 reads CASIRPGLNTEAFF. CDR3 DNA: TGTGCCAGCATCCGTCCGGGACTGAACACTGAAGCTTTCTTT. Complete variable domain (other parts from reference TRBV5-6 and TRBJ1-1): DAGVTQSPTHLIKTRGQQVTLRCSPKSGHDTVSWYQQALGQGPQFIFQYYEEEERQRGNFPDRFSGHQFPNYSSELNVNALLLGDSALYLCASIRPGLNTEAFFGQGTRLTVV.

This sequence joins TRBV6-5 and TRBJ1-6; 10 bases fit TRBD1. The CDR3 length is 15 residues. Germline lookup yields CDR1 MNHEY and CDR2 SVGAGI. J gave up 5 bases and V 6 bases, and 4 bases lay outside the gene matches. CDR3 loop: CASSAGTGDNSPLHF. Here the CDR3 DNA reads TGTGCCAGCAGCGCGGGGACAGGGGATAATTCACCCCTCCACTTT.

The chain uses TRBV4-1 and TRBJ1-5; D unclear. This CDR3 comprises 15 residues. The germline V gene has CDR1 MGHRA and CDR2 YSYEKL. The V end was cut by 1 base, the J end by 6 bases, with 13 bases between. Written as DNA, the CDR3 is TGCGCCAGCAGCCAAGTAGGAGGGAAGGGTCAGCCCCAGCATTTT. This codes for CASSQVGGKGQPQHF.

This chain uses TRBV24-1 with TRBJ2-1; 10 bases match TRBD2. V lost 5 bases, J lost 2 bases, and 11 bases stayed unmatched. The CDR3 has 18 amino acids. Germline CDR1 KGHDR, CDR2 SFDVKD. CDR3 bases: TGTGCCACCAGTGGGAGACTAGCGGGTACTACCCCCTACAATGAGCAGTTCTTC. Translating gives CATSGRLAGTTPYNEQFF.

The rearrangement links TRBV10-3 to TRBJ2-3, with D possibly matching TRBD2 (7 bases). This CDR3 is built from 15 residues. V was trimmed by 11 bases and J by 1 base, leaving 19 bases between them. Germline lookup yields CDR1 ENHRY and CDR2 SYGVKD. The CDR3 spells CAVQRLAGGTDTQYF. In DNA form, the CDR3 reads TGTGCCGTCCAACGACTAGCAGGGGGCACAGATACGCAGTATTTT.

This clonotype was detected a few times. V usage is TRBV12-3 or TRBV12-4 and J usage is TRBJ1-2; TRBD1 matches at 7 bases. Trimming took 5 bases from V and 6 from J; bases not matched to a gene: 9. The CDR3 loop spans 14 amino acids. The CDR3 is CASSPRQGLHGYTF. CDR3 DNA sequence: TGTGCCAGCAGTCCCCGACAGGGATTACATGGCTACACCTTC.

In the case of this clonotype: A much bigger clone sits one base away, suggesting this may be a read error. V gene TRBV29-1 combines with J gene TRBJ2-1, with TRBD2 identical over 7 bases. The V segment lost 3 bases and the J segment 7 bases; nucleotides outside the gene matches: 9. Germline assignment: CDR1 SQVTM and CDR2 ANQGSEA. The CDR3 runs 14 residues. The CDR3 coding sequence is TGCAGCGTTGACGGGCGGGACTACCGAAATGAGCAGTTCTTC. Translated: CSVDGRDYRNEQFF.

The CDR3 coding sequence is TGTGCCAGCAGAGCTACTAGCGGGGGGTCGGATACGCAGTATTTT. It codes for CASRATSGGSDTQYF. The chain has TRBV2 and TRBJ2-3, with 12 positions matching TRBD2. Germline trimming cut 6 bases from V and 6 bases from J; bases unmatched to any gene: 7. Germline CDR1 and CDR2: SNHLY and FYNNEI. This CDR3 has 15 amino acids. Variable domain in full (rest from reference TRBV2 and TRBJ2-3): EPEVTQTPSHQVTQMGQEVILRCVPISNHLYFYWYRQILGQKVEFLVSFYNNEISEKSEIFDDQFSVERPDGSNFTLKIRSTKLEDSAMYFCASRATSGGSDTQYFGPGTRLTVL.

There are a few counts of this clonotype. The rearrangement uses TRBV5-1 and TRBJ1-1; a weak D match, TRBD1 (5 bases). V was trimmed by 1 base and J by 1 base, leaving 11 bases between them. CDR1 is SGHRS, CDR2 YFSETQ, per germline. This CDR3 spans 15 amino acids. In DNA, the CDR3 is TGCGCCAGCAGCTTGCGACAGTCTAGGAACACTGAAGCTTTCTTT. Its protein product is CASSLRQSRNTEAFF.

The genes are TRBV5-6 and TRBJ1-5; tentatively, D is TRBD1 (5 bases). CDR3 size: 15 residues. Germline lookup yields CDR1 SGHDT and CDR2 YYEEEE. The V gene lost 0 bases and the J gene lost 3 bases, with 10 bases spanning the gap. The CDR3 coding sequence is TGTGCCAGCAGCTTGGGCGGACACCACAATCAGCCCCAGCATTTT. Translated, it gives CASSLGGHHNQPQHF.

The chain uses TRBV6-6 and TRBJ1-3; D remains unclear. The germline V gene encodes CDR1 MNHNY and CDR2 SVGAGI (reference sequence). CDR3 length: 16 amino acids. Deletions cut 2 bases from V and 4 bases from J, with 15 bases between. The chain's CDR3 is CASSYGVPFLGNTIYF. As DNA, the CDR3 is TGTGCCAGCAGTTACGGGGTTCCGTTCCTAGGAAACACCATATATTTT.

The genes are TRBV20-1 and TRBJ2-3, with a possible D match to TRBD1 (6 bases). There are 14 residues in the CDR3. CDR1 is DFQATT and CDR2 is SNEGSKA in the germline V gene (reference sequence). The V end lost 4 bases, the J end lost 4 bases, and 15 bases lay between the germline ends. The CDR3 spells CSAIYIRTADTQYF. CDR3 DNA: TGCAGTGCTATATACATCAGGACAGCAGATACGCAGTATTTT.

The chain uses TRBV19 and TRBJ2-3; a weak D match, TRBD1 (6 bases). Germline CDR1 and CDR2: LNHDA and SQIVND (reference sequence). The CDR3 loop spans 15 amino acids. Trimming shortened V by 5 bases and J by 3 bases, and 15 bases separated the two germline ends. The CDR3 nucleotides are TGTGCCAGTAGTTCGTCGACAGGTGGGACAGATACGCAGTATTTT. Translated, it gives CASSSSTGGTDTQYF.

In this sample, this clonotype turned up a few times. This chain connects TRBV6-5 to TRBJ1-4; D is unresolved. With 3 bases removed from V and 4 bases from J, the gap between germline ends came to 12 bases. This CDR3 has 15 amino acids. CDR1 and CDR2 (germline): MNHEY, SVGAGI. The chain's CDR3 is CASSYESADNEKLFF. The CDR3 DNA sequence: TGTGCCAGCAGTTATGAGTCGGCAGATAATGAAAAACTGTTTTTT.

The rearrangement links TRBV28 to TRBJ2-1, with 8 bases lining up with TRBD1. Germline V gene sequence: CDR1 MDHEN, CDR2 SYDVKM. This CDR3 has 14 amino acids. V lost 10 bases to trimming and J lost 3 bases; unmatched junction nucleotides: 8. The CDR3, as DNA: TGTGCCACCCATTCAGGGGGCCTCTACAATGAGCAGTTCTTC. Its translation is CATHSGGLYNEQFF.

This clonotype occurred a few times. This chain connects TRBV5-1 to TRBJ2-1; D perhaps matches TRBD1 (6 bases). CDR3 length: 14 amino acids. The germline gives CDR1 SGHRS, CDR2 YFSETQ. With 0 bases removed from V and 5 bases from J, the gap between germline ends came to 9 bases. CDR3 DNA sequence: TGCGCCAGCAGCTTGGGGACAGTTGACAATGAGCAGTTCTTC. As protein: CASSLGTVDNEQFF.

The chain couples TRBV7-3 to TRBJ2-3; no reliable D call. The ends were cut back, 1 base at V and 2 bases at J, with 7 bases in the middle. The CDR3 contains 14 residues. Germline assignment: CDR1 SGHTA and CDR2 FQGTGA. Here the CDR3 DNA reads TGTGCCAGCAGCTTAATGCCCCACACAGATACGCAGTATTTT. Its translation: CASSLMPHTDTQYF.

The V gene is TRBV5-1, the J gene TRBJ2-2; 7 bases line up with TRBD2. This CDR3 has 16 residues. Germline trimming cut 0 bases from V and 4 bases from J; bases unmatched to any gene: 6. Germline-derived CDR1 and CDR2 are SGHRS and YFSETQ. The CDR3 here is CASSLVSGGGTGELFF. CDR3 in DNA: TGCGCCAGCAGCTTGGTATCCGGCGGGGGCACCGGGGAGCTGTTTTTT.

This clonotype was counted only a few times. This chain links TRBV9 with TRBJ2-5, with a weak D call TRBD2 (6 bases). The CDR3 length is 13 residues. Germline values: CDR1 SGDLS, CDR2 YYNGEE. V was pared by 6 bases and J by 2 bases, with 11 bases between. The CDR3 bases are TGTGCCAGCAATCGGCGGGGTCAAGAGACCCAGTACTTC. Residues: CASNRRGQETQYF.

This clonotype was recorded many times. It is unclear where the CDR3 begins or ends on the DNA, so no DNA is shown, and the CDR3 is as TCRdb lists it. The chain links TRBV29-1 to TRBJ1-1; no check of the table's D call, TRBD1, against the DNA was made. CDR1 SQVTM and CDR2 ANQGSEA come from the germline V gene. The CDR3 has 11 residues if both end residues are counted. The CDR3 sequence is CSVAAGTGTFF.

The rearrangement links TRBV3-1 to TRBJ2-5, with TRBD2 identical over 10 bases. The J call is doubtful: the DNA matches TRBJ2-7 better. The CDR3 totals 15 residues. Germline CDR1 and CDR2: LGHDT and YNNKEL (reference sequence). The CDR3 DNA reads TGTGCCAGCAGCCAGCAGAGCGGGGGGGCCTCCGAGCAGTACTTC. Translation gives CASSQQSGGASEQYF.

This clonotype was found a few times. V usage is TRBV9 and J usage is TRBJ1-6; D is possibly TRBD1 (5 bases). Germline V gene lookup returns CDR1 SGDLS and CDR2 YYNGEE. The CDR3 runs to 15 residues. V gave up 0 bases and J gave up 8 bases, with 12 bases separating them. CDR3: CASSVAGRVDSPLHF. Here the CDR3 DNA reads TGTGCCAGCAGCGTAGCAGGCAGGGTCGATTCACCCCTCCACTTT.

The J gene is TRBJ1-4, the V gene TRBV5-4, with 8 bases identical to TRBD1. V lost 7 bases and J lost 5; bases outside the gene matches: 10. The length of the CDR3 is 15 residues. Germline CDR1 reads SGHNT; CDR2 reads YYREEE (reference sequence). The CDR3, as DNA: TGTGCCAGCGGATTAGACAGGGGTGGGAATGAAAAACTGTTTTTT. Protein product: CASGLDRGGNEKLFF.

In its sample, this clonotype was seen a few times. This rearrangement joins TRBV24-1 to TRBJ1-2, with a possible D match to TRBD1 (5 bases). The V end was cut by 12 bases, the J end by 2 bases, with 15 bases between. Germline lookup yields CDR1 KGHDR and CDR2 SFDVKD. This CDR3 contains 13 residues. CDR3 coding DNA: TGTGCCGTACAAGGGACTACGAACTATGGCTACACCTTC. Its protein product is CAVQGTTNYGYTF.